Sequencing of this T cell receptor (beta chain) was carried out in a study of blood T cells in healthy people across ages. CDR1 and CDR2 (germline): MNHEY, SMNVEV (reference sequence). J was trimmed by 0 bases and V by 4 bases; bases with no gene match: 7. The CDR3 has 18 amino acids. Combining a sample-barcoded 5' primer with a J-beta primer mix, a second PCR ran for about 6 to 12 cycles. TCRdb fed the 5' RACE reads into MiXCR, producing one record per CDR3 protein. The profile covers under 800,000 distinct CDR3 sequences, with approximately 39% appearing a single time and 20% to 25% taken by the ten largest. Drawn from each donor were approximately 9.5 milliliters of peripheral blood. About this clonotype itself: Its antigen is unidentified.

Whole-study findings and limits: Naive T cell percentage and TCR beta diversity correlated strongly.

V usage is TRBV27 and J usage is TRBJ2-1, with 12 nucleotides matching TRBD2. Sequenced material: blood. This sequence originates from a woman in her sixties in good health. The CDR3 nucleotides are TGTGCCAGCAGTTCCCTGTTGACTAGCGGGAGCTCCTACAATGAGCAGTTCTTC. It encodes CASSSLLTSGSSYNEQFF.